The clone carrying this TCR beta chain was observed a single time. The data are from a study of blood T cell repertoires in COVID-19. Study information: Specimens from acute and convalescent COVID-19 originated in the United States, Italy and Spain. Nucleic acid was either cDNA or gDNA, and it came from T cells, B-cell-depleted T cells, or PBMCs.

The CDR3 is 15 residues long. Germline V gene data show CDR1 as SGHRS and CDR2 as YFSETQ. Trimming took 2 bases from V and 2 from J, leaving 13 bases between them. It was during active infection that Seattle patients were enrolled and then longitudinally followed. Per the original methods: Estimated nucleated cell counts came from reference gene primer amplification. Produced via immunoSEQ multiplex PCR; TCRdb's table is partial and in-frame only. That table supplies the V and J calls and clone size; D and trimming were determined from the DNA. This repertoire shows about 230,000 clones, 70% to 90% found once; its top ten account for 11%.

Sequencing input: peripheral blood. This TCR derives from a man aged 45 to 65 with COVID-19, enrolled during active disease. This chain uses TRBV5-1 with TRBJ1-1; weak D call: TRBD1 (6 bases). This chain's CDR3 is CASSFTPDSNTEAFF. The CDR3 region has the DNA TGCGCCAGCAGCTTTACCCCGGACAGTAACACTGAAGCTTTCTTT.